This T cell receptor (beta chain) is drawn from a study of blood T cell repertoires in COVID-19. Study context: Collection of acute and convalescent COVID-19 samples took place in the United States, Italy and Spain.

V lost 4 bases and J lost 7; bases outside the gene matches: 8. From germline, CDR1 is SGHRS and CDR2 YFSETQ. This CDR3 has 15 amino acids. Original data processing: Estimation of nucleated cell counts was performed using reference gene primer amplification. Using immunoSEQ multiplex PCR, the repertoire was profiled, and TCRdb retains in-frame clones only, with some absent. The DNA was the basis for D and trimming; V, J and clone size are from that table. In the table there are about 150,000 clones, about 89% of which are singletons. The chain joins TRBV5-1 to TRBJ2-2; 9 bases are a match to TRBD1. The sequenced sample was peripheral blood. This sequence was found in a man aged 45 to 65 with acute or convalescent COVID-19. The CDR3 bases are TGCGCCAGCAGCATTGGGACAGGGATGAGCGGGGAGCTGTTTTTT. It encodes CASSIGTGMSGELFF.